This T cell receptor beta chain was profiled in a study of blood T cell repertoires in COVID-19. This clone was seen only once. V lost 1 base to trimming and J lost 1 base; unmatched junction nucleotides: 4. Germline CDR1 is SGHRS and CDR2 is YFSETQ. The CDR3 is 16 residues long. TCRdb keeps only in-frame clones here, not all; method: immunoSEQ multiplex PCR. The sample shows roughly 320,000 clones, about 87% of them seen only once. The TCR was taken from a man aged 65-85 years with acute or convalescent COVID-19. Sequencing was performed on peripheral blood. The chain joins TRBV5-1 to TRBJ2-2, with 7 nucleotides matching TRBD2. The CDR3 DNA reads as TGCGCCAGCAGCTTGTTCCAGCGGGGGAACACCGGGGAGCTGTTTTTT. It codes for CASSLFQRGNTGELFF.